Listed below are T cell receptor beta chains from one sample, sequenced in a study of T cells in Graves' hyperthyroidism and ophthalmopathy. TCRdb re-analysed the multiplex PCR reads in MiXCR, keeping a single row per CDR3 protein. The sample lists roughly 530,000 distinct CDR3 sequences, approximately 17% seen once, with under 20% in the top ten. Sequencing was performed on blood. The receptors were gathered from a woman between 18 and 30 years old with Graves' ophthalmopathy. Each CDR3 is given with its conserved first and last residue. The D gene is left open where the match is weak. Some rows have no size entry. The others give once, few or many, or a class for an expanded clone.

clone size,J gene,D gene,V gene,CDR3 DNA,CDR3 protein
NA,TRBJ1-5,TRBD1,TRBV28,TGTGCCAGCAGAACGGGACAGTCATTTAATCAGCCCCAGCATTTT,CASRTGQSFNQPQHF
many,TRBJ1-1,NA,TRBV2,TGTGCCATCATAGAGGGTCGACGGATGAACACTGAAGCTTTCTTT,CAIIEGRRMNTEAFF
few,TRBJ1-4,NA,TRBV5-1,TGCGCCAGCAGCTTGGACAGGGCGGGAGATGAAAAACTGTTTTTT,CASSLDRAGDEKLFF
many,TRBJ2-3,NA,TRBV28,TGTGCCAGCAGTAGAAGACCGGACAGCTCCACAGATACGCAGTATTTT,CASSRRPDSSTDTQYF
many,TRBJ1-3,TRBD1,TRBV12-3/TRBV12-4,TGTGCCAGCAGTCCGACCGGGACAGGGGGTGTCGGAAACACCATATATTTT,CASSPTGTGGVGNTIYF
few,TRBJ2-2,TRBD2,TRBV7-3,TGTGCCACCACTAGCGGGGGGGTCTCCGGGGAGCTGTTTTTT,CATTSGGVSGELFF
NA,TRBJ2-5,TRBD2,TRBV4-1,TGCGCCAGCAGCCAAGGTGGAGGTGCGGGGGGGCCACGGGAGACCCAGTACTTC,CASSQGGGAGGPRETQYF
many,TRBJ2-5,NA,TRBV20-1,TGCAGTGCTAGAGATCTTAATGGCTACCTGGGCCAAGAGACCCAGTACTTC,CSARDLNGYLGQETQYF
many,TRBJ2-1,NA,TRBV14,TGTGCCAGCAGCCACTTAGGGCGGATCAATGAGCAGTTCTTC,CASSHLGRINEQFF
many,TRBJ2-3,TRBD2,TRBV27,TGTGCCAGCAGCCATGGGCGGGAGGGCCCTAGGGATACGCAGTATTTT,CASSHGREGPRDTQYF
NA,TRBJ1-2,TRBD1,TRBV25-1,TGTGCCAGCAGTGAAATGGGACAGGGGGAGAACTATGGCTACACCTTC,CASSEMGQGENYGYTF
many,TRBJ2-5,NA,TRBV28,TGTGCCAGCAGTTTCCAGTACCAAGAGACCCAGTACTTC,CASSFQYQETQYF
NA,TRBJ2-1,TRBD2,TRBV5-5,TGTGCCAGCAGTTTGAGACTAGCGGGATGGTCTGATGAGCAGTTCTTC,CASSLRLAGWSDEQFF
NA,TRBJ1-5,TRBD1,TRBV12-3/TRBV12-4,TGTGCCAGCAGCCACAGGGACAGGGAGTATCAGCCCCAGCATTTT,CASSHRDREYQPQHF
many,TRBJ2-3,NA,TRBV30,TGTGCCTGGCGGGAGTCCCTCACAGATACGCAGTATTTT,CAWRESLTDTQYF
NA,TRBJ2-3,TRBD1,TRBV7-9,TGTGCCAGCAGCCAAGAAAATCCAGGGGGTACGCAGTATTTT,CASSQENPGGTQYF
NA,TRBJ1-2,NA,TRBV20-1,TGCAGTGCTAGATGGGATCATGGCTACACCTTC,CSARWDHGYTF
NA,TRBJ2-7,NA,TRBV19,TGTGCCAGTAGCCCCGGCGAAGGTCTCTCCTACGAGCAGTACTTC,CASSPGEGLSYEQYF
NA,TRBJ2-7,TRBD1,TRBV20-1,TGCAGTGCTACTCGGGACAGAACCTACGAGCAGTACTTC,CSATRDRTYEQYF
few,TRBJ2-7,TRBD2,TRBV2,TGTGCCAGCAGTGATACCCGGGACTACTACGAGCAGTACTTC,CASSDTRDYYEQYF
many,TRBJ1-2,TRBD1,TRBV20-1,TGCAGTGCAGCAGGGGGCGCGGTAAACGGCTACACCTTC,CSAAGGAVNGYTF
many,TRBJ1-1,TRBD1,TRBV9,TGTGCCAGCAGCGTAGACTACAGGGGGAACACTGAAGCTTTCTTT,CASSVDYRGNTEAFF
many,TRBJ2-1,TRBD1,TRBV11-2,TGTGCCAGCAGCTTAGGCCCCAGGGGGCTAGGGTACTACAATGAGCAGTTCTTC,CASSLGPRGLGYYNEQFF
many,TRBJ2-3,TRBD1,TRBV12-5,TGTGCTAGTGGCAAGACAGGGGAAATCCGTACAGATACGCAGTATTTT,CASGKTGEIRTDTQYF
NA,TRBJ2-7,TRBD2,TRBV13,TGTGCCAGCAGCTCCAAGCGGGAACGCTACGAGCAGTACTTC,CASSSKRERYEQYF
many,TRBJ1-2,NA,TRBV20-1,TGCAGTGCCAGGGTGTCATATGGCTACACCTTC,CSARVSYGYTF
many,TRBJ2-3,NA,TRBV7-2,TGTGCCAGCAGCTTAGGGCTCGGGACAAGCACAGATACGCAGTATTTT,CASSLGLGTSTDTQYF
NA,TRBJ2-7,TRBD1,TRBV10-3,TGTGCCATCAGTGAGTCCGGACAGGCCTTCTACGAGCAGTACTTC,CAISESGQAFYEQYF
many,TRBJ2-7,NA,TRBV16,TGTGCCAGCAGCCAACTAGTCCTCTACTCCGAGCAGTACTTC,CASSQLVLYSEQYF
many,TRBJ2-7,NA,TRBV6-2/TRBV6-3,TGTGCCAGCAGTTCTCCTCAGGGGGGGAACGAGCAGTACTTC,CASSSPQGGNEQYF
NA,TRBJ2-3,NA,TRBV29-1,TGCAGCGTTAGGTCAGGCCACACAGATACGCAGTATTTT,CSVRSGHTDTQYF
NA,TRBJ2-3,NA,TRBV10-3,TGTGCCATCAGGGAGGAGAAGAGGACAGATACGCAGTATTTT,CAIREEKRTDTQYF
many,TRBJ1-2,TRBD1,TRBV10-3,TGTGCCATCAGTGACCGTCCGGGACAGGACACTAACTATGGCTACACCTTC,CAISDRPGQDTNYGYTF
NA,TRBJ1-1,NA,TRBV5-1,TGCGCCAGCAGGCTAGGAAGCGTGAACACTGAAGCTTTCTTT,CASRLGSVNTEAFF
many,TRBJ1-1,NA,TRBV30,TGTGCCTGGAGTGTACAAGGGGAGAGCACTGAAGCTTTCTTT,CAWSVQGESTEAFF
many,TRBJ2-3,TRBD2,TRBV2,TGTGCCAGCAATGGATGGACTAGCGGGAGTTTGGGGGCAGATACGCAGTATTTT,CASNGWTSGSLGADTQYF
once,TRBJ2-2,NA,TRBV15,TGTGCCACCAGCAGGGCCCGGACCGGGGAGCTGTTTTTT,CATSRARTGELFF
few,TRBJ1-2,TRBD1,TRBV14,TGTGCCAGCAGCCAAGCTGGACAGGGTGATGGCTACACCTTC,CASSQAGQGDGYTF
many,TRBJ1-2,NA,TRBV7-8,TGTGCCAGCAGGGGACGGTCTAACTATGGCTACACCTTC,CASRGRSNYGYTF
many,TRBJ1-5,NA,TRBV5-1,TGCGCCAGATCTCTGGATCAGCCCCAGCATTTT,CARSLDQPQHF
NA,TRBJ2-7,TRBD2,TRBV5-5,TGTGCCAGCAGCTATTGGGGCAGGCGGGGGGTCTACGAGCAGTACTTC,CASSYWGRRGVYEQYF
few,TRBJ2-3,NA,TRBV2,TGTGCCAGCAGTGTCGGTAGCCAAACTGATACGCAGTATTTT,CASSVGSQTDTQYF
many,TRBJ2-7,TRBD2,TRBV20-1,TGCAGTGCTGAAATAGCGGGAGGAGGGTACGAGCAGTACTTC,CSAEIAGGGYEQYF
few,TRBJ2-2,TRBD2,TRBV9,TGTGCCAGCAGCATTAGCGGGGGGGCCTCAGGGGAGCTGTTTTTT,CASSISGGASGELFF
many,TRBJ2-2,NA,TRBV20-1,TGCAGTGCTAGAGATCGTAGGGGGGGCACCGGGGAGCTGTTTTTT,CSARDRRGGTGELFF
many,TRBJ2-2,NA,TRBV11-2,TGTGCCAGCAGCTTAGCGGGGAAGGTCACCGGGGAGCTGTTTTTT,CASSLAGKVTGELFF
NA,TRBJ2-7,TRBD2,TRBV5-1,TGCGCCAGCAGCTTGACCCTAGCGGGAGTAGGTTCCTACGAGCAGTGCTTC,CASSLTLAGVGSYEQCF
few,TRBJ1-2,NA,TRBV20-1,TGCAGTGCTCGCGATCTACAGGGAACTAACTATGGCTACACCTTC,CSARDLQGTNYGYTF
NA,TRBJ2-5,NA,TRBV20-1,TGCAGTGCCGGGACTGCAAAAGAGACCCAGTACTTC,CSAGTAKETQYF
many,TRBJ2-1,TRBD2,TRBV7-3,TGTGCCAGCAGCTTAGGCCCTAGCGGGGGGGGAGGAGTGCAGTTCTTC,CASSLGPSGGGGVQFF
NA,TRBJ2-5,NA,TRBV15,TGTGCCACCAGCAGGGGGGGGGCGGCGGGTTTGGGAGAGACCCAGTACTTC,CATSRGGAAGLGETQYF
NA,TRBJ2-1,TRBD2,TRBV7-8,TGTGCCAGCAGCTTACCTAGCGGGGGCACCTACAATGAGCAGTTCTTC,CASSLPSGGTYNEQFF